Sequencing of this TCR beta chain was carried out in a study of cytomegalovirus exposure and HLA in healthy donors. Whole-study context: The study placed 70% to 85% of its roughly 400 genotyped donors in the Caucasian-associated ancestry cluster.

Donors showed nominal health when sampled, although they likely had unrecorded immune exposures. The length of the CDR3 is 14 residues. The V end was cut by 0 bases, the J end by 8 bases, with 14 bases between. Germline V gene data show CDR1 as SGHRS and CDR2 as YFSETQ. The PCR employed 60 Vbeta primers together with 13 Jbeta primers. Repertoires were generated with immunoSEQ multiplex PCR, while TCRdb's copy carries only in-frame clones and drops some. Among some 180,000 clones listed, roughly four fifths were seen once. Overall study results and limits: Researchers counted 164 TCR beta chains as cytomegalovirus-associated.

In regard to this clone: No antigen is known for it.

The chain couples TRBV5-1 to TRBJ1-2; D call uncertain. This receptor was taken from a woman in her late teens or twenties in good health and CMV-seronegative. Sequenced material: PBMCs. The DNA of the CDR3 is TGCGCCAGCAGCTTGGACAACCTCTCCCAGGGCTACACCTTC. As protein: CASSLDNLSQGYTF.